This entry lists 28 T cell receptor beta chains sequenced from one sample in a study of CD8+ T cells in alopecia areata. RNA was extracted and reverse transcribed into cDNA as the sequencing template. Method: immunoSEQ multiplex PCR; TCRdb's copy keeps in-frame clones and lacks some. This table holds around 98,000 clones, 35% to 50% found once. The sequencing input was CD4+ T cells sorted from blood. The receptors derive from a human donor with alopecia areata.

The chain employs TRBV29-1 and TRBJ2-1; TRBD2 matches 10 bases. V shed 7 bases, J shed 3 bases, and the junction held 9 bases outside the gene matches. The CDR3 length is 15 residues. Germline V gene sequence: CDR1 SQVTM, CDR2 ANQGSEA. CDR3 amino acids: CSARRGLAVYNEQFF. The DNA of the CDR3 is TGCAGCGCCCGCCGTGGACTAGCGGTCTACAATGAGCAGTTCTTC.

The chain recombines TRBV5-1 with TRBJ2-7; 7 nucleotides match TRBD1. This CDR3 has 15 amino acids. Germline V gives CDR1 SGHRS, CDR2 YFSETQ. Germline trimming cut 4 bases from V and 6 bases from J; bases unmatched to any gene: 13. DNA of the CDR3: TGCGCCAGCAGCCCCGGACAGGTAGGGGCCTTCGAGCAGTACTTC. Protein product: CASSPGQVGAFEQYF.

This clone was observed a few times. This chain uses TRBV29-1 with TRBJ2-1; 14 bases fit TRBD2. V dropped 4 bases and J dropped 7; count of bases not matched to a gene: 9. The CDR3 covers 16 residues. Per germline, CDR1 SQVTM and CDR2 ANQGSEA. DNA of the CDR3: TGCAGCGTTGTATGGACTAGCGGGAGGAAGCATAATGAGCAGTTCTTC. It codes for CSVVWTSGRKHNEQFF.

The table lists this clone with a count of one. V usage is TRBV30 and J usage is TRBJ2-5; no definite D call. Germline V gives CDR1 GTSNPN, CDR2 SVGIG (reference sequence). Trimming left V 3 bases short and J 7 bases short, with 9 bases between. The CDR3 length is 11 residues. The CDR3 DNA is TGTGCCTGGAGGCCCGGTGTGACCCAGTACTTC. Its protein product is CAWRPGVTQYF.

The rearrangement links TRBV5-1 to TRBJ2-6; D might be TRBD1 (6 bases). The CDR3 covers 17 residues. CDR1 and CDR2 (germline): SGHRS, YFSETQ. V was shortened by 1 base and J by 4 bases, with 15 bases between the two germline ends. The CDR3 DNA reads as TGCGCCAGCAGCTTGAACCACAGGGCTCCCGGGGCCAACGTCCTGACTTTC. Its protein is CASSLNHRAPGANVLTF.

This clone was counted at least ten times. The chain uses TRBV28 and TRBJ2-7, with unresolved D. The germline V gene has CDR1 MDHEN and CDR2 SYDVKM. The CDR3 has 14 residues. V was shortened by 7 bases and J by 4 bases, with 17 bases between the two germline ends. Written as DNA, the CDR3 is TGTGCCAGCATGAAGAAGATCATGGAGTACGAGCAGTACTTC. It codes for CASMKKIMEYEQYF.

The gene calls are TRBV30 and TRBJ1-1; 12 bases match TRBD1. The germline V gene encodes CDR1 GTSNPN and CDR2 SVGIG (reference sequence). The CDR3 has 15 amino acids. V was pared by 2 bases and J by 1 base, with 2 bases of the junction left unmatched. The CDR3 region has the DNA TGTGCCTGGAGTCCGGGACAGGGGGCGAACACTGAAGCTTTCTTT. This translates into CAWSPGQGANTEAFF.

The chain employs TRBV30 and TRBJ2-2; D gene ambiguous. CDR3 length: 14 amino acids. The germline V and J ends were trimmed by 7 bases and 5 bases, with 17 bases remaining between them. Germline assignment: CDR1 GTSNPN and CDR2 SVGIG (reference sequence). The CDR3 here is CALRRGMLTGELFF. The CDR3 bases are TGTGCCTTAAGACGAGGAATGTTGACCGGGGAGCTGTTTTTT.

This chain connects TRBV30 to TRBJ2-3; a weak D match, TRBD2 (6 bases). From germline, CDR1 is GTSNPN and CDR2 SVGIG (reference sequence). The CDR3 has 14 amino acids. The V end lost 4 bases, the J end lost 1 base, and 12 bases lay between the germline ends. The CDR3 nucleotides read TGTGCCTGGACTGGGGGGTATGGCACAGATACGCAGTATTTT. The encoded protein is CAWTGGYGTDTQYF. Variable domain in full (rest from reference TRBV30 and TRBJ2-3): SQTIHQWPATLVQPVGSPLSLECTVEGTSNPNLYWYRQAAGRGLQLLFYSVGIGQISSEVPQNLSASRPQDRQFILSSKKLLLSDSGFYLCAWTGGYGTDTQYFGPGTRLTVL.

The rearrangement joins TRBV9 to TRBJ1-1, with 9 nucleotides matching TRBD1. This CDR3 spans 13 amino acids. Germline loops: CDR1 SGDLS, CDR2 YYNGEE. J was trimmed by 7 bases and V by 2 bases; bases with no gene match: 3. For the CDR3, the DNA is TGTGCCAGCAGCGTTGGGGGACAGGGTGAAGCTTTCTTT. Translated: CASSVGGQGEAFF.

The chain uses TRBV6-6 and TRBJ1-5; a possible D gene is TRBD1 (6 bases). V lost 5 bases to trimming and J lost 5 bases, with 19 bases between them. CDR1 MNHNY and CDR2 SVGAGI come from the germline V gene (reference sequence). This CDR3 comprises 16 residues. The CDR3 DNA sequence: TGTGCCAGCAGTACCCCTTGGGCAGGGGACGATCAGCCCCAGCATTTT. Protein product: CASSTPWAGDDQPQHF.

There are a few counts of this clone. The gene calls are TRBV7-2 and TRBJ1-5; D is ambiguous. V gave up 5 bases and J gave up 3 bases, with 14 bases separating them. Germline CDR1 SGHTA, CDR2 FQGNSA. This CDR3 is 15 amino acids long. CDR3 protein: CASSPSGSHNQPQHF. In DNA form, the CDR3 reads TGTGCCAGCAGCCCATCGGGCAGCCACAATCAGCCCCAGCATTTT.

This clone came up a few times. The genes are TRBV14 and TRBJ2-5; D is possibly TRBD1 (6 bases). The germline V gene has CDR1 SGHDN and CDR2 FVKESK. V lost 1 base and J lost 2, with 11 bases in between. The length of the CDR3 is 15 residues. The CDR3, as DNA: TGTGCCAGCAGCCAAGGGACAGCATCTCAAGAGACCCAGTACTTC. It codes for CASSQGTASQETQYF.

This clone is a singleton in its sample. The chain combines TRBV29-1 with TRBJ2-1, with 9 positions matching TRBD1. The V gene's germline CDR1 is SQVTM and CDR2 ANQGSEA. The V and J ends lost 7 bases and 0 bases, in that order; junction bases with no gene match: 7. This CDR3 contains 15 residues. The CDR3 DNA follows: TGCAGCGCTCCTAAGACAGGGGGCTCCTACAATGAGCAGTTCTTC. As protein: CSAPKTGGSYNEQFF.

The genes are TRBV6-6 and TRBJ1-2; weak D call: TRBD1 (5 bases). The germline gives CDR1 MNHNY, CDR2 SVGAGI (reference sequence). The CDR3 covers 12 residues. V lost 11 bases and J lost 6, with 16 bases in between. The chain's CDR3 is CAGAGVVDGYTF. The CDR3 DNA sequence: TGTGCCGGCGCGGGGGTGGTAGATGGCTACACCTTC.

The J gene is TRBJ2-7, the V gene TRBV28, with 7 bases matching TRBD2. In germline, CDR1 is MDHEN, CDR2 SYDVKM. The CDR3 consists of 13 residues. Unmatched junction bases numbered 9, after V lost 7 bases and J lost 6 bases. DNA of the CDR3: TGTGCCAGCACTACGGGGCGGGAGCCCGAGCAGTACTTC. This sequence encodes CASTTGREPEQYF.

This clone was detected only a few times. The chain carries TRBV7-2 and TRBJ2-1; TRBD2 aligns across 7 bases. V shed 1 base and J 2 bases; nucleotides not matched to a gene: 5. This CDR3 is built from 16 residues. The V gene's germline CDR1 is SGHTA and CDR2 FQGNSA. The CDR3 protein is CASSLEGGLTYNEQFF. In DNA form, the CDR3 reads TGTGCCAGCAGCTTAGAGGGAGGGCTCACCTACAATGAGCAGTTCTTC.

The J gene is TRBJ2-2, the V gene TRBV29-1, with TRBD1 as a possible D gene (5 bases). V lost 3 bases, J lost 0 bases, and 8 bases lay in between. The CDR3 is made up of 14 amino acids. Per germline, CDR1 SQVTM and CDR2 ANQGSEA. CDR3 nucleotides: TGCAGCGTTGAGGGGCAGGCGAACACCGGGGAGCTGTTTTTT. This sequence encodes CSVEGQANTGELFF.

The chain has TRBV2 and TRBJ1-2; TRBD1 matches 7 bases. Germline assignment: CDR1 SNHLY and CDR2 FYNNEI. This CDR3 region has 14 residues. Unmatched junction bases numbered 12, after V lost 9 bases and J lost 5 bases. The CDR3 sequence is CASEVDRNLYGYTF. CDR3 DNA: TGTGCCAGTGAAGTGGACAGGAACCTATATGGCTACACCTTC.

The gene calls are TRBV4-3 and TRBJ2-2; D ambiguous. Germline lookup yields CDR1 LGHNA and CDR2 YSLEER. Trimming shortened V by 0 bases and J by 3 bases, and 5 bases separated the two germline ends. CDR3 length equals 14 residues. In DNA, the CDR3 is TGCGCCAGCAGCCAAGAACCGTACACCGGGGAGCTGTTTTTT. Encoded protein: CASSQEPYTGELFF.

The rearrangement links TRBV5-1 to TRBJ2-1, with D perhaps matching TRBD2 (5 bases). The V gene lost 1 base and the J gene lost 5 bases, with 13 bases spanning the gap. The CDR3 has 15 amino acids. Germline V CDR1 and CDR2: SGHRS, YFSETQ. The CDR3 nucleotides are TGCGCCAGCAGCTTGCTTGGGAGACAAGACAATGAGCAGTTCTTC. Translation: CASSLLGRQDNEQFF.

Only one count was recorded for this clone. The chain is built from TRBV30 and TRBJ2-7; TRBD1 matches at 7 bases. Germline CDR1 reads GTSNPN; CDR2 reads SVGIG (reference sequence). The CDR3 is 16 residues long. The junction had 11 bases not matched to a gene; V was cut back by 0 bases and J by 3 bases. The CDR3 reads CAWSVRYGTDGYEQYF. CDR3 DNA: TGTGCCTGGAGTGTAAGATACGGGACAGACGGCTACGAGCAGTACTTC. The whole variable domain, filled in from reference TRBV30 and TRBJ2-7, reads SQTIHQWPATLVQPVGSPLSLECTVEGTSNPNLYWYRQAAGRGLQLLFYSVGIGQISSEVPQNLSASRPQDRQFILSSKKLLLSDSGFYLCAWSVRYGTDGYEQYFGPGTRLTVT.

This clone was seen only a few times. The chain uses TRBV29-1 and TRBJ2-1; D is possibly TRBD2 (5 bases). The CDR3 totals 13 residues. Trimming stripped 7 bases from V and 5 bases from J, with 15 bases between. Germline loops: CDR1 SQVTM, CDR2 ANQGSEA. The chain's CDR3 is CSALSGSHNEQFF. The CDR3 DNA reads TGCAGCGCACTAAGCGGCAGTCACAATGAGCAGTTCTTC.

The J gene is TRBJ2-5, the V gene TRBV30; 7 bases agree with TRBD1. Per germline, CDR1 GTSNPN and CDR2 SVGIG (reference sequence). J was trimmed by 4 bases and V by 3 bases; bases with no gene match: 2. This CDR3 is 12 amino acids long. The CDR3 sequence: CAWSTGVETQYF. DNA for the CDR3: TGTGCCTGGAGCACAGGGGTAGAGACCCAGTACTTC.

This clone has more than one count but fewer than ten. The V and J genes are TRBV29-1 and TRBJ2-2; D unclear. Trimming took 7 bases from V and 0 from J, leaving 12 bases between them. The CDR3 is 14 amino acids. Germline CDR1 and CDR2: SQVTM and ANQGSEA. CDR3 DNA sequence: TGCAGCGCAAGAGTGGCACCGAACACCGGGGAGCTGTTTTTT. It encodes CSARVAPNTGELFF.

This clone showed up just a few times. The sample carries other DNA sequences with the same CDR3. This chain uses TRBV7-2 with TRBJ1-5, with 7 positions matching TRBD1. The CDR3 extends over 15 amino acids. J gave up 5 bases and V 0 bases, and 4 bases lay outside the gene matches. CDR1 and CDR2 (germline): SGHTA, FQGNSA. The CDR3 bases are TGTGCCAGCAGCTTAGCACAGGGGTTCGATCAGCCCCAGCATTTT. Amino acid sequence: CASSLAQGFDQPQHF. The full variable domain, completed using reference TRBV7-2 and TRBJ1-5, is GAGVSQSPSNKVTEKGKDVELRCDPISGHTALYWYRQSLGQGLEFLIYFQGNSAPDKSGLPSDRFSAERTGGSVSTLTIQRTQQEDSAVYLCASSLAQGFDQPQHFGDGTRLSIL.

The CDR3 coding sequence is TGCGCCAGCAGCGGAGGACAGGGAAGCCCTAGAGCTTTCTTT. Amino acids: CASSGGQGSPRAFF. The chain carries TRBV4-3 and TRBJ1-1; 8 bases are shared with TRBD1. The V and J ends lost 5 bases and 10 bases, in that order; junction bases with no gene match: 12. This CDR3 contains 14 residues. The germline V gene has CDR1 LGHNA and CDR2 YSLEER.

In this sample, this clone turned up many times. This chain joins TRBV28 and TRBJ1-2; no definite D call. CDR3 size: 14 residues. From germline, CDR1 is MDHEN and CDR2 SYDVKM. Trimming shortened V by 6 bases and J by 0 bases, and 11 bases separated the two germline ends. Written as DNA, the CDR3 is TGTGCCAGCAGCCGGGGTAATGCTAACTATGGCTACACCTTC. It yields the protein CASSRGNANYGYTF.